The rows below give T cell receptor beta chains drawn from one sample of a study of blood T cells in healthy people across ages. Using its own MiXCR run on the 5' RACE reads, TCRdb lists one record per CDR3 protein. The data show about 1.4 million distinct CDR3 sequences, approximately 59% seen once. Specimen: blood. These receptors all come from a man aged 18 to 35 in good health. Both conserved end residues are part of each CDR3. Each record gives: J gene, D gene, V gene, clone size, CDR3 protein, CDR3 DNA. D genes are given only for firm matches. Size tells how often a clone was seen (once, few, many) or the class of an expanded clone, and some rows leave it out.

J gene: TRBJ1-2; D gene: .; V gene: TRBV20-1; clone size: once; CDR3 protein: CSVTSDTEYGYTF; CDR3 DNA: TGCAGTGTCACCAGTGATACAGAGTATGGCTACACCTTC
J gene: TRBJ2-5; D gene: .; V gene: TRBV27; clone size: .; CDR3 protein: CAGQFRRGDFFRETQYF; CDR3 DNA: TGTGCCGGCCAGTTTAGGAGGGGAGATTTCTTTAGGGAGACCCAGTACTTC
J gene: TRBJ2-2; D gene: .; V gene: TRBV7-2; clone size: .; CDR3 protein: CASKPGPHTGELFF; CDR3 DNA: TGTGCCAGCAAACCGGGACCTCACACCGGGGAGCTGTTTTTT
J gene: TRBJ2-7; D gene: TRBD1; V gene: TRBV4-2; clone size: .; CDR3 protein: CASRVRDRVGRPEQYF; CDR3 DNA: TGTGCCAGCAGAGTCCGGGACAGGGTAGGGCGCCCGGAGCAGTACTTC
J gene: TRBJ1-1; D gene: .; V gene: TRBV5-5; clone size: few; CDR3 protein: CASSLDGLRGTEAFF; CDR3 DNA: TGTGCCAGCAGCTTGGATGGGCTAAGGGGAACTGAAGCTTTCTTT
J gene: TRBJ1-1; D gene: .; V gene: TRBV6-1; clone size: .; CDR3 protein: CATRQDSPEAFF; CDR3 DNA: TGTGCCACCAGACAGGATTCTCCTGAAGCTTTCTTT
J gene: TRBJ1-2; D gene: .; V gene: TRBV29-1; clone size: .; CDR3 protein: CSVEDRDNYGYTF; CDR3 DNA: TGCAGCGTTGAAGACCGGGATAACTATGGCTACACCTTC
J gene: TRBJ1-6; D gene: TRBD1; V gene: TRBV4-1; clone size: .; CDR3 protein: CASSRTPGQANSPLHF; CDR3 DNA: TGCGCCAGCAGCCGGACCCCGGGACAGGCCAATTCACCCCTCCACTTT
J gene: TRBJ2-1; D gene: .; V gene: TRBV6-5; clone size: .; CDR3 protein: CASSLPDPYYNEQFF; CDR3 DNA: TGTGCCAGCAGTCTCCCGGACCCCTACTACAATGAGCAGTTCTTC
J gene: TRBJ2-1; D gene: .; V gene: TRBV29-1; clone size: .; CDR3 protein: CSVEWGTSDEQFF; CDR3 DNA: TGCAGCGTTGAGTGGGGCACCTCTGACGAGCAGTTCTTC
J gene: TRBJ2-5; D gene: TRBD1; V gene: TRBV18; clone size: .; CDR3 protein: CASSPRQGARETQYF; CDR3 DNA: TGTGCCAGCTCACCAAGACAGGGGGCGCGTGAGACCCAGTACTTC
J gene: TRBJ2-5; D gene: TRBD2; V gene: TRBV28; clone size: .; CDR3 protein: CASSPVAGAETQYF; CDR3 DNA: TGTGCCAGCAGCCCTGTAGCGGGGGCAGAGACCCAGTACTTC
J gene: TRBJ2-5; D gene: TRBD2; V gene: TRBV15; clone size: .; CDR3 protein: CATSPIPGLAGETQYF; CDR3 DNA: TGTGCCACCAGCCCGATTCCCGGACTAGCCGGAGAGACCCAGTACTTC
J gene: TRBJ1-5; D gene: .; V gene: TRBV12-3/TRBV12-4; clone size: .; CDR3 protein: CASSSLDSNQPQHF; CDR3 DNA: TGTGCCAGCAGTTCGCTTGATAGCAATCAGCCCCAGCATTTT
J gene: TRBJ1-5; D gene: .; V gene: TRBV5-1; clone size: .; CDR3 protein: CASSPRGGSQPQHF; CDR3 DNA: TGCGCCAGCAGCCCCCGAGGGGGTAGTCAGCCCCAGCATTTT
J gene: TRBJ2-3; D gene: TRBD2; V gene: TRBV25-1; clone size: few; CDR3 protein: CASSFRGPGGYTDTQYF; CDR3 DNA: TGTGCCAGTAGCTTTCGGGGGCCGGGGGGGTACACAGATACGCAGTATTTT
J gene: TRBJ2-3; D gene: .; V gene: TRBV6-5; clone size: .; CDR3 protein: CASSTLLRADTQYF; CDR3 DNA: TGTGCCAGCAGTACCCTCCTAAGGGCAGATACGCAGTATTTT
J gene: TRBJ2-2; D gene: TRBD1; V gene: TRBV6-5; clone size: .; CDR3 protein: CASRRSRGPSGELFF; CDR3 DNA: TGTGCCAGCAGACGATCGAGGGGGCCGTCCGGGGAGCTGTTTTTT
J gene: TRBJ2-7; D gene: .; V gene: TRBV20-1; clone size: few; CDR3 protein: CSALPGWDDEQYF; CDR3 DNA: TGCAGTGCTTTACCCGGATGGGACGACGAGCAGTACTTC
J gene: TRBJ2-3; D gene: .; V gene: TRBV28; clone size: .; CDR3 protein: CTSSPPPKTQYF; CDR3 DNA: TGTACCAGCAGTCCCCCACCCAAAACGCAGTATTTT
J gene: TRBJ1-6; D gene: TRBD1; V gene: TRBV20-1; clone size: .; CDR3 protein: CSANGQVYNSPLHF; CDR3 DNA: TGCAGTGCTAATGGACAGGTCTATAATTCACCCCTCCACTTT
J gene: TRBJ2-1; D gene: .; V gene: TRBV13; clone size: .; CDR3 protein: CASSQLRGGGSYNEQFF; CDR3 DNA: TGTGCCAGCAGCCAGCTGAGAGGGGGAGGCTCCTACAATGAGCAGTTCTTC
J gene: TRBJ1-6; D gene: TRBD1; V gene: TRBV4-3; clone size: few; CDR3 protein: CASSPGQTNSPLHF; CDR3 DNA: TGCGCCAGCAGCCCGGGACAGACCAATTCACCCCTCCACTTT
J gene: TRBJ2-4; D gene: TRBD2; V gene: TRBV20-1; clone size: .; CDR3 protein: CSARGERGRDIQYF; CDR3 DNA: TGCAGTGCTAGAGGCGAGCGGGGCCGGGACATTCAGTACTTC
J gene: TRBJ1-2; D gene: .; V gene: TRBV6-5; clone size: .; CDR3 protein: CVSSWGGYGYTF; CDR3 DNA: TGTGTCAGCAGCTGGGGGGGGTATGGCTACACCTTC
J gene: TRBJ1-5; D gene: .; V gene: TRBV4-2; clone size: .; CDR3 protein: CASSQDSGTFYQPQHF; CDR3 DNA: TGTGCCAGCAGCCAAGATTCGGGGACATTCTATCAGCCCCAGCATTTT
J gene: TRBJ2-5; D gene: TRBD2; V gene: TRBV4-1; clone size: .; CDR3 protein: CASSQQGGTSGRETQYF; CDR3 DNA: TGCGCCAGCAGCCAACAGGGGGGGACTAGCGGAAGAGAGACCCAGTACTTC
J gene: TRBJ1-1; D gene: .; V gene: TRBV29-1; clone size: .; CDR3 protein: CSVDLAQMNTEAFF; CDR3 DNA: TGCAGCGTTGATTTGGCGCAAATGAACACTGAAGCTTTCTTT
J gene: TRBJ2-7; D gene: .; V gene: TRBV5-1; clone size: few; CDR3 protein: CASRGTFPGEQYF; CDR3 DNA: TGCGCCAGCCGAGGGACCTTCCCTGGGGAGCAGTACTTC
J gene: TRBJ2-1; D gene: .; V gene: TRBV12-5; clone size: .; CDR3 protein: CASGLAIDRSYNEQFF; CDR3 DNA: TGTGCTAGTGGTTTGGCGATCGACAGGTCTTACAATGAGCAGTTCTTC
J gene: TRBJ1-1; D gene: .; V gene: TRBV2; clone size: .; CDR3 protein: CASSVRAGTEAFF; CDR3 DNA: TGTGCCAGCAGTGTCAGAGCCGGCACTGAAGCTTTCTTT
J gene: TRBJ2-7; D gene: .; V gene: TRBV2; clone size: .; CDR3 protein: CASVLSYEQYF; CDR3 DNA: TGTGCCAGCGTCCTCTCCTACGAGCAGTACTTC